The 7 T cell receptor beta chains below all came from one sample that was sequenced in a study of blood T cell repertoires in COVID-19. The repertoire was sequenced with immunoSEQ multiplex PCR; TCRdb's copy has only in-frame clones and lacks some. Of tens of thousands of clones listed, about nine tenths are singletons. Sequenced input: peripheral blood. The origin of the receptors is a man aged 60 to 75 with acute or convalescent COVID-19.

The chain combines TRBV7-2 with TRBJ2-2; D is possibly TRBD1 (5 bases). V shed 8 bases and J shed 7 bases, with 11 bases lying between them. Per the germline V gene, CDR1 is SGHTA and CDR2 is FQGNSA. The CDR3 length is 12 residues. The CDR3 coding sequence is TGTGCCAGCCAGGGTTCGTTCGGGGAGCTGTTTTTT. Protein: CASQGSFGELFF.

This clone was seen a single time. This chain uses TRBV30 with TRBJ1-1; the D is unclear. CDR1 GTSNPN and CDR2 SVGIG come from the germline V gene (reference sequence). V lost 4 bases, J lost 5 bases, and 14 bases lay in between. The CDR3 loop spans 13 amino acids. The CDR3 DNA follows: TGTGCCTGGACGTTTTCTTGGAGTACTGAAGCTTTCTTT. This gives the protein CAWTFSWSTEAFF.

A few counts support this clone. The chain couples TRBV3-1 (or the pseudogene TRBV3-2) to TRBJ2-7, with TRBD1 matching over 8 bases. The J segment lost 2 bases and the V segment lost 4 bases, leaving 1 base of the junction unmatched. Germline V CDR1 and CDR2: LGHDT, YNNKEL (reference sequence). This CDR3 region has 13 residues. This CDR3 reads CASSPGGPYEQYF. The CDR3 nucleotides are TGTGCCAGCAGCCCAGGGGGCCCCTACGAGCAGTACTTC.

V gene TRBV5-8 combines with J gene TRBJ2-7; a weak D match, TRBD2 (5 bases). CDR3 size: 15 residues. The V and J ends lost 0 bases and 7 bases respectively, with 17 bases between them. Germline CDR1 and CDR2: SGHTS and YDEGEE. In DNA, the CDR3 is TGTGCCAGCAGCTTGGGGGAGATCCGCCGGGGTGAGCAGTACTTC. This gives the protein CASSLGEIRRGEQYF.

The chain has TRBV12-5 and TRBJ1-1; D gene uncertain. The CDR3 has 11 amino acids. Deletions cut 3 bases from V and 10 bases from J, with 9 bases between. From germline, CDR1 is LGHNT and CDR2 FRNRAP. CDR3 in amino acids: CASGFGRGAFF. The CDR3 DNA reads as TGTGCTAGTGGTTTCGGTCGGGGAGCTTTCTTT.

The V and J genes are TRBV7-2 and TRBJ1-6; weak D call: TRBD1 (5 bases). Germline V lookup: CDR1 SGHTA, CDR2 FQGNSA. The ends were cut back, 0 bases at V and 14 bases at J, with 17 bases in the middle. The length of the CDR3 is 15 residues. The CDR3 here is CASSLALGRSKALHF. CDR3 bases: TGTGCCAGCAGCTTAGCGCTGGGGCGGTCTAAGGCCCTCCACTTT.

The chain couples TRBV5-6 to TRBJ1-5, with D hard to call. CDR1 SGHDT and CDR2 YYEEEE come from the germline V gene. The CDR3 runs 14 residues. V lost 4 bases to trimming and J lost 3 bases, with 11 bases between them. CDR3 in amino acids: CASSAPRDNQPQHF. DNA of the CDR3: TGTGCCAGCAGCGCCCCGCGGGACAATCAGCCCCAGCATTTT.